The 29 T cell receptor beta chains below come from one sample, sequenced in a study of T cells after yellow fever vaccination. TCRdb reprocessed the 5' RACE reads via MiXCR and lists one record per CDR3 protein. The sample lists nearly 550,000 distinct CDR3 sequences, roughly 21% occurring once. The input for sequencing was PBMCs, taken 15 days after the yellow fever booster vaccination. All receptors derive from a man younger than 45 who received the YFV17D yellow fever vaccine.

This clonotype was seen a few times. This sequence joins TRBV15 and TRBJ2-1; D not resolved. Germline V CDR1 and CDR2: LNHNV, YYDKDF (reference sequence). This CDR3 is 13 amino acids long. Trimming cost V 6 bases and J 4 bases, with 10 bases left between them. The chain's CDR3 is CATRSISYNEQFF. The CDR3 bases are TGTGCCACCAGATCGATCTCATACAATGAGCAGTTCTTC.

In its sample, this clonotype was seen a few times. This chain links TRBV29-1 with TRBJ2-7; 9 bases map to TRBD1. The V gene's germline CDR1 is SQVTM and CDR2 ANQGSEA. J was trimmed by 7 bases and V by 6 bases; bases with no gene match: 13. This CDR3 spans 14 amino acids. The DNA for the CDR3 is TGCAGCGTCCGAAGGGACAGGGAGGTAGGGGAGCAGTACTTC. Translated, it gives CSVRRDREVGEQYF.

This clonotype was detected only a few times. The rearrangement links TRBV20-1 to TRBJ2-7, with D unclear. V lost 3 bases, J lost 0 bases, and 9 bases lay in between. The CDR3 sequence is 13 residues long. Germline V CDR1 and CDR2: DFQATT, SNEGSKA (reference sequence). For the CDR3, the DNA is TGCAGTGCTAGTGGGGATCACTCCTACGAGCAGTACTTC. It is translated as CSASGDHSYEQYF.

In this sample, this clonotype turned up a few times. The V gene is TRBV7-9, the J gene TRBJ2-5; D perhaps matches TRBD1 (6 bases). Germline lookup yields CDR1 SEHNR and CDR2 FQNEAQ (reference sequence). CDR3 length equals 13 residues. V was shortened by 4 bases and J by 5 bases, with 11 bases between the two germline ends. CDR3 amino acids: CASSWGLRETQYF. CDR3 sequence (DNA): TGTGCCAGCAGCTGGGGGCTTCGGGAGACCCAGTACTTC. Using reference TRBV7-9 and TRBJ2-5 for the parts outside the CDR3, the full variable domain is DTGVSQNPRHKITKRGQNVTFRCDPISEHNRLYWYRQTLGQGPEFLTYFQNEAQLEKSRLLSDRFSAERPKGSFSTLEIQRTEQGDSAMYLCASSWGLRETQYFGPGTRLLVL.

This rearrangement joins TRBV4-3 to TRBJ2-3, with TRBD2 matching over 13 bases. V was clipped by 3 bases and J by 15 bases; unmatched bases: 6. CDR3 length: 13 residues. Germline V CDR1 and CDR2: LGHNA, YSLEER. The CDR3 DNA sequence: TGCGCCAGCAGCCATCACGGACTAGCGGGAGTTTATTTT. This gives the protein CASSHHGLAGVYF.

The chain is built from TRBV29-1 and TRBJ2-3; 7 bases are shared with TRBD2. The CDR3 contains 14 residues. J lost 0 bases, V lost 6 bases, and 6 bases had no gene match. CDR1 and CDR2 from the germline V gene are SQVTM and ANQGSEA. The CDR3 sequence: CSVRAGSSTDTQYF. CDR3 DNA sequence: TGCAGCGTCAGAGCGGGATCTAGCACAGATACGCAGTATTTT.

The chain employs TRBV11-2 and TRBJ2-7; D perhaps matches TRBD1 (5 bases). Trimming pared 5 bases from V and 7 bases from J, leaving 15 bases between. Germline V lookup: CDR1 SGHAT, CDR2 FQNNGV. The CDR3 loop spans 13 amino acids. In DNA form, the CDR3 reads TGTGCCAGCAGCCTAGGGGCAGATGGGGAGCAGTACTTC. Its protein product is CASSLGADGEQYF. The full variable domain, in which reference TRBV11-2 and TRBJ2-7 provide the parts outside the CDR3, is EAGVAQSPRYKIIEKRQSVAFWCNPISGHATLYWYQQILGQGPKLLIQFQNNGVVDDSQLPKDRFSAERLKGVDSTLKIQPAKLEDSAVYLCASSLGADGEQYFGPGTRLTVT.

This clonotype appeared a few times. The V and J genes are TRBV7-2 and TRBJ1-4; D unresolved. Trimming cost V 0 bases and J 5 bases, with 4 bases left between them. From germline, CDR1 is SGHTA and CDR2 FQGNSA. The CDR3 consists of 13 residues. The CDR3 sequence is CASSLAVNEKLFF. CDR3 bases: TGTGCCAGCAGCTTAGCGGTGAATGAAAAACTGTTTTTT.

This clonotype showed up just a few times. The chain employs TRBV6-1 and TRBJ1-2; 11 bases match TRBD1. Trimming took 7 bases from V and 7 from J; bases not matched to a gene: 5. Germline loops: CDR1 MNHNS, CDR2 SASEGT. This CDR3 is 13 amino acids long. The CDR3, as DNA: TGTGCCAGCAACGGACAGGGGGCTTCTGGCTACACCTTC. It encodes CASNGQGASGYTF.

The genes are TRBV6-1 and TRBJ2-7; D gene ambiguous. Germline CDR1 reads MNHNS; CDR2 reads SASEGT. This CDR3 is built from 14 residues. V lost 2 bases and J 2 bases, leaving 10 bases between the germline ends. DNA of the CDR3: TGTGCCAGCAGTGAATTTGGAGCAACCTACGAGCAGTACTTC. Its protein product is CASSEFGATYEQYF.

This chain joins TRBV29-1 and TRBJ2-7; D is possibly TRBD2 (6 bases). The CDR3 loop spans 13 amino acids. Germline CDR1 is SQVTM and CDR2 is ANQGSEA. V shed 3 bases and J shed 4 bases, with 13 bases lying between them. The CDR3 is CSVEGDGGYEQYF. The CDR3 nucleotides are TGCAGCGTTGAGGGGGACGGGGGTTACGAGCAGTACTTC.

This clonotype was recorded a few times. The CDR3 here is CASREDREGYGQYF. CDR3 DNA sequence: TGCGCCAGCAGGGAAGACAGGGAAGGGTATGGGCAGTACTTC. The rearrangement uses TRBV10-2 and TRBJ2-7; TRBD1 agrees at 7 bases. V lost 6 bases and J lost 9; bases outside the gene matches: 14. This CDR3 is built from 14 residues. CDR1 and CDR2 from the germline V gene are WSHSY and SAAADI.

This clonotype was seen many times. The chain combines TRBV10-1 with TRBJ2-1; TRBD2 matches 7 bases. V lost 0 bases and J lost 4; bases outside the gene matches: 6. Germline V gives CDR1 WNHNN, CDR2 SYGVQD (reference sequence). CDR3 length: 16 residues. The CDR3 sequence: CASSESRDYPYNEQFF. The CDR3 coding sequence is TGCGCCAGCAGTGAGTCCCGGGACTACCCATACAATGAGCAGTTCTTC.

This clonotype has just a few counts. The V gene is TRBV28, the J gene TRBJ1-6; no definite D call. The germline V and J ends were trimmed by 10 bases and 4 bases, with 20 bases remaining between them. CDR1 and CDR2 (germline): MDHEN, SYDVKM. The CDR3 loop spans 16 amino acids. The CDR3 DNA sequence: TGTGCCACCCAAGGGCGGATCAGAGATTATAATTCACCCCTCCACTTT. Its translation: CATQGRIRDYNSPLHF. The full variable domain, its missing parts supplied by reference TRBV28 and TRBJ1-6, is DVKVTQSSRYLVKRTGEKVFLECVQDMDHENMFWYRQDPGLGLRLIYFSYDVKMKEKGDIPEGYSVSREKKERFSLILESASTNQTSMYLCATQGRIRDYNSPLHFGNGTRLTVT.

There are a few counts of this clonotype. The chain joins TRBV28 to TRBJ2-7, with D possibly being TRBD1 (7 bases). This CDR3 has 15 residues. Trimming took 11 bases from V and 0 from J, leaving 20 bases between them. Germline V gene lookup returns CDR1 MDHEN and CDR2 SYDVKM. The CDR3 bases are TGTGCCTCAGGGGGGCCCGAGGAATCCTCCTACGAGCAGTACTTC. Its protein product is CASGGPEESSYEQYF.

There are a few counts of this clonotype. The chain has TRBV12-3 or TRBV12-4 and TRBJ2-2, with TRBD1 matching 10 bases. V was pared by 6 bases and J by 4 bases, with 5 bases of the junction left unmatched. This CDR3 spans 15 amino acids. The CDR3 is CASSRWTGGTGELFF. DNA of the CDR3: TGTGCCAGCAGCCGATGGACAGGGGGCACCGGGGAGCTGTTTTTT.

This clonotype turned up a few times. The chain joins TRBV2 to TRBJ2-2, with 7 bases matching TRBD2. Germline V CDR1 and CDR2: SNHLY, FYNNEI. J lost 1 base, V lost 8 bases, and 4 bases had no gene match. The CDR3 length is 14 residues. The CDR3 loop reads CASGTSENTGELFF. The CDR3 DNA reads TGTGCCAGCGGAACTAGCGAGAACACCGGGGAGCTGTTTTTT. Complete variable domain (other parts from reference TRBV2 and TRBJ2-2): EPEVTQTPSHQVTQMGQEVILRCVPISNHLYFYWYRQILGQKVEFLVSFYNNEISEKSEIFDDQFSVERPDGSNFTLKIRSTKLEDSAMYFCASGTSENTGELFFGEGSRLTVL.

This clonotype was found a few times. The chain uses TRBV10-3 and TRBJ1-3; D is uncertain. In germline, CDR1 is ENHRY, CDR2 SYGVKD. Deletions cut 5 bases from V and 0 bases from J, with 17 bases between. The CDR3 is 17 residues long. As DNA, the CDR3 is TGTGCCATCAGTACCGGACGGACCGAGTTCTCTGGAAACACCATATATTTT. It codes for CAISTGRTEFSGNTIYF.

The V and J genes are TRBV9 and TRBJ2-3; D may correspond to TRBD1 or TRBD2 (5 bases each). Germline V gene sequence: CDR1 SGDLS, CDR2 YYNGEE. There are 14 residues in the CDR3. V was shortened by 4 bases and J by 0 bases, with 9 bases between the two germline ends. DNA of the CDR3: TGTGCCAGCAGCAAACGGGACAGCACAGATACGCAGTATTTT. Amino acids: CASSKRDSTDTQYF.

This clonotype showed up just a few times. The rearrangement joins TRBV7-2 to TRBJ2-5; unclear D gene. CDR1 and CDR2 (germline): SGHTA, FQGNSA. V was trimmed by 4 bases and J by 5 bases, leaving 14 bases between them. The CDR3 has 14 amino acids. This CDR3 is CASSSRLPRETQYF. CDR3 bases: TGTGCCAGCAGCTCCCGACTGCCTAGGGAGACCCAGTACTTC. Supplemented by reference TRBV7-2 and TRBJ2-5, the full variable domain reads GAGVSQSPSNKVTEKGKDVELRCDPISGHTALYWYRQSLGQGLEFLIYFQGNSAPDKSGLPSDRFSAERTGGSVSTLTIQRTQQEDSAVYLCASSSRLPRETQYFGPGTRLLVL.

This clonotype was recorded many times. The chain links TRBV20-1 to TRBJ2-1; TRBD1 might be the D (6 bases). The CDR3 length is 14 residues. V was clipped by 6 bases and J by 4 bases, with 16 bases between them. Germline V gives CDR1 DFQATT, CDR2 SNEGSKA (reference sequence). Here the CDR3 DNA reads TGCAGTGCAGAGGACAGACAGACTTACAATGAGCAGTTCTTC. Its protein is CSAEDRQTYNEQFF.

This chain joins TRBV10-3 and TRBJ2-2; the D gene is possibly TRBD1 (5 bases). CDR1 and CDR2 (germline): ENHRY, SYGVKD. Trimming cost V 8 bases and J 3 bases, with 13 bases left between them. This CDR3 is built from 14 residues. The CDR3 sequence: CAIARQSYTGELFF. CDR3 sequence (DNA): TGTGCCATCGCGCGACAGAGTTACACCGGGGAGCTGTTTTTT.

J is TRBJ2-3 and V is TRBV6-1; D is perhaps TRBD1 (6 bases). V lost 6 bases to trimming and J lost 3 bases, with 16 bases between them. This CDR3 contains 15 residues. Germline V lookup: CDR1 MNHNS, CDR2 SASEGT. CDR3 nucleotide sequence: TGTGCCAGCAGCTCTCCGGGACAACTTACAGATACGCAGTATTTT. It codes for CASSSPGQLTDTQYF.

In this sample, this clonotype turned up a few times. V usage is TRBV14 and J usage is TRBJ2-5, with D perhaps being TRBD1 or TRBD2 (6 bases each). V was clipped by 7 bases and J by 5 bases, with 14 bases between them. The CDR3 sequence is 13 residues long. CDR1 is SGHDN, CDR2 FVKESK, per germline. This CDR3 reads CASNGGVWETQYF. CDR3 nucleotide sequence: TGTGCCAGCAACGGGGGCGTGTGGGAGACCCAGTACTTC.

This chain joins TRBV28 and TRBJ2-1; 9 bases match TRBD1. After removal of 8 bases from V and 8 bases from J, the junction contained 10 bases not matched to a gene. The CDR3 has 14 residues. Germline assignment: CDR1 MDHEN and CDR2 SYDVKM. CDR3 coding DNA: TGTGCCAGCCGGAGAAGGGGGACAGGGTATGAGCAGTTCTTC. This translates into CASRRRGTGYEQFF. Drawing the rest from reference TRBV28 and TRBJ2-1, the complete variable domain is DVKVTQSSRYLVKRTGEKVFLECVQDMDHENMFWYRQDPGLGLRLIYFSYDVKMKEKGDIPEGYSVSREKKERFSLILESASTNQTSMYLCASRRRGTGYEQFFGPGTRLTVL.

The rearrangement joins TRBV5-1 to TRBJ1-6, with 9 bases lining up with TRBD1. After removal of 0 bases from V and 10 bases from J, the junction contained 2 bases not matched to a gene. Germline CDR1 reads SGHRS; CDR2 reads YFSETQ. CDR3 length: 14 residues. Written as DNA, the CDR3 is TGCGCCAGCAGCTTGGGAACAGGGGGCTCACCCCTCCACTTT. Amino acid sequence: CASSLGTGGSPLHF.

J is TRBJ2-1 and V is TRBV28, with 11 bases identical to TRBD1. The ends lost 3 bases at V and 4 bases at J; junction bases unmatched: 5. This CDR3 region has 16 residues. CDR1 MDHEN and CDR2 SYDVKM come from the germline V gene. CDR3 DNA: TGTGCCAGCAGTTTGCTGGACAGGGGGCCTTACAATGAGCAGTTCTTC. This encodes CASSLLDRGPYNEQFF.

The chain recombines TRBV20-1 with TRBJ2-2; TRBD2 aligns across 10 bases. CDR3 size: 15 residues. V was clipped by 1 base and J by 4 bases; unmatched bases: 3. Germline CDR1 reads DFQATT; CDR2 reads SNEGSKA (reference sequence). CDR3 bases: TGCAGTGCTAGAGCCAGCGGGAGGGCCACCGGGGAGCTGTTTTTT. Translating it yields CSARASGRATGELFF.

The chain links TRBV4-2 to TRBJ2-5; D not certain. Germline V CDR1 and CDR2: LGHNA, YNFKEQ. This CDR3 has 13 residues. The germline V and J ends were trimmed by 1 base and 5 bases, with 8 bases remaining between them. The CDR3 region is CASSQGDDETQYF. The CDR3 DNA is TGTGCCAGCAGCCAAGGAGATGATGAGACCCAGTACTTC.